This T cell receptor beta chain was captured in a study of blood T cells in healthy people across ages. The study, taken as a whole, reports: With age, beta diversity per million T cells declined roughly linearly, significantly by approximately 40.

Alongside a J-beta primer mix, a sample-barcoded 5' primer served in a second PCR lasting about 7 to 11 cycles. MiXCR was run by TCRdb on the 5' RACE reads, yielding one entry per CDR3 protein. The table lists about a million distinct CDR3 sequences, roughly 51% of them singletons, with about 21% in the top ten. V lost 4 bases to trimming and J lost 6 bases, with 20 bases between them. This CDR3 spans 15 amino acids. Per germline, CDR1 SGHRS and CDR2 YFSETQ. A note on this clonotype: Its antigen remains unknown.

This chain connects TRBV5-1 to TRBJ2-7; D is uncertain. Sequencing was done on a sample of blood. The source is a woman aged 60-75 years in good health. The CDR3 nucleotides are TGCGCCAGCAGCCCGACAAGTCAAATCGGCCTCGAGCAGTACTTC. Encoded protein: CASSPTSQIGLEQYF.